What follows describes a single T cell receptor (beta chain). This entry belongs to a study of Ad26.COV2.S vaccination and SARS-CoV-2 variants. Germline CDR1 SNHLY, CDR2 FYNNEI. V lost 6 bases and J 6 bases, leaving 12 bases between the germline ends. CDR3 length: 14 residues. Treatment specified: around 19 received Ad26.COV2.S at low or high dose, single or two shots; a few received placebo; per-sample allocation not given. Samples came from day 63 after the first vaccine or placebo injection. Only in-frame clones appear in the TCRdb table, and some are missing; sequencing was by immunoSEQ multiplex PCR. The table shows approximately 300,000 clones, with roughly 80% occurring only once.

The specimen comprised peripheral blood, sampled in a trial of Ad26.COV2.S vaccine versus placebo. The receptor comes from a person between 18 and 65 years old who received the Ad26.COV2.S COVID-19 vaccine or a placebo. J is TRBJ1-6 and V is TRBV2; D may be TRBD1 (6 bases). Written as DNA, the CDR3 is TGTGCCAGCAGGGAGGACAGTGTTAATTCACCCCTCCACTTT. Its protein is CASREDSVNSPLHF. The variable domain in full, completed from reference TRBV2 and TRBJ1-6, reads EPEVTQTPSHQVTQMGQEVILRCVPISNHLYFYWYRQILGQKVEFLVSFYNNEISEKSEIFDDQFSVERPDGSNFTLKIRSTKLEDSAMYFCASREDSVNSPLHFGNGTRLTVT.